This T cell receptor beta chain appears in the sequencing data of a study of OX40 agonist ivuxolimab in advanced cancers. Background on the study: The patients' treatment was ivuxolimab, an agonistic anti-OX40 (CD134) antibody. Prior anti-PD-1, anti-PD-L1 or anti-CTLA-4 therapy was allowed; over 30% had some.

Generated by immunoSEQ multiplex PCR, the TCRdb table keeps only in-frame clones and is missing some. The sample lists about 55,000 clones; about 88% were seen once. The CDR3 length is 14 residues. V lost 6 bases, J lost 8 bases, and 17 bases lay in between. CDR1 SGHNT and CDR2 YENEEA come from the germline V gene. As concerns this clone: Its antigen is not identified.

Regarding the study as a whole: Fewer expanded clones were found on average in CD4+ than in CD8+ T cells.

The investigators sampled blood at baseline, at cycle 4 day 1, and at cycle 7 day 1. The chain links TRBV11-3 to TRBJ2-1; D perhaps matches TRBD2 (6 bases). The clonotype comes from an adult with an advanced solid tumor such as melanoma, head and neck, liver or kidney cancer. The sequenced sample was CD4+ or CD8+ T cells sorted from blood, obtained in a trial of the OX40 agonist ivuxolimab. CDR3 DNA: TGTGCCAGCAGTACAGAGGCGGGGTCTTATGAGCAGTTCTTC. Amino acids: CASSTEAGSYEQFF.